A single sample gave rise to the 7 T cell receptor beta chains below, sequenced in a study of blood T cell repertoires in COVID-19. Measured with immunoSEQ multiplex PCR; TCRdb has only the in-frame clones, and not every one. Of 200,000 to 250,000 clones listed, 85% are singletons. The sample comprised peripheral blood. The origin of the receptors is a man in his fifties with COVID-19, enrolled during active disease.

V usage is TRBV15 and J usage is TRBJ1-5; D is unresolved. V was shortened by 0 bases and J by 5 bases, with 11 bases between the two germline ends. CDR3 length: 15 amino acids. Looked up from germline, CDR1 is LNHNV and CDR2 is YYDKDF (reference sequence). The CDR3 is CATSRDLFSDQPQHF. The DNA of the CDR3 is TGTGCCACCAGCAGAGATCTGTTCTCGGATCAGCCCCAGCATTTT.

In this sample, this clone turned up a few times. Other DNA sequences in the same sample also yield this CDR3. V is TRBV5-1 and J is TRBJ1-1; D ambiguous. The CDR3 loop spans 13 amino acids. Germline assignment: CDR1 SGHRS and CDR2 YFSETQ. Trimming removed 1 base from V and 0 bases from J, with 4 bases in between. CDR3 in DNA: TGCGCCAGCAGCTTGACGGTGAACACTGAAGCTTTCTTT. Encoded protein: CASSLTVNTEAFF.

There are a few counts of this clone. This chain links TRBV3-1 (or the pseudogene TRBV3-2) with TRBJ2-7, with 13 bases matching TRBD2. CDR3 length: 18 amino acids. V lost 1 base, J lost 6 bases, and 12 bases stayed unmatched. Germline loops: CDR1 LGHDT, CDR2 YNNKEL (reference sequence). The CDR3 DNA sequence: TGTGCCAGCAGCCAAGTGTTACTAGCGGGGGGGCTCGGGTCCGAGCAGTACTTC. It specifies CASSQVLLAGGLGSEQYF.

V usage is TRBV7-3 and J usage is TRBJ2-2, with D possibly TRBD2 on 6 matching bases. The CDR3 has 18 residues. Trimming cost V 1 base and J 6 bases, with 21 bases left between them. Germline CDR1 SGHTA, CDR2 FQGTGA. In nucleotides, the CDR3 is TGTGCCAGCAGCTTAATACTTAGTGGCGGGGACCTATCCGGGGAGCTGTTTTTT. Translating it yields CASSLILSGGDLSGELFF.

This chain links TRBV3-1 (or the pseudogene TRBV3-2) with TRBJ1-6, with D possibly being TRBD1 (6 bases). Trimming removed 1 base at V and 7 bases at J, with 8 bases between. The CDR3 runs to 14 residues. The germline V gene has CDR1 LGHDT and CDR2 YNNKEL (reference sequence). The CDR3 is CASSQGTENSPLHF. The CDR3 region has the DNA TGTGCCAGCAGCCAAGGGACAGAAAATTCACCCCTCCACTTT.

V is TRBV9 and J is TRBJ2-1; 7 bases line up with TRBD1. Germline CDR1 SGDLS, CDR2 YYNGEE. The CDR3 length is 14 residues. J lost 5 bases, V lost 3 bases, and 5 bases had no gene match. CDR3: CASSDRGLNNEQFF. The CDR3 nucleotides read TGTGCCAGCAGCGACAGGGGTCTAAACAATGAGCAGTTCTTC.

This chain joins TRBV18 and TRBJ1-2, with 9 nucleotides matching TRBD1. Germline V lookup: CDR1 KGHSH, CDR2 LQKENI. V lost 2 bases, J lost 2 bases, and 3 bases stayed unmatched. This CDR3 has 15 residues. CDR3 amino acids: CASSPGQGKNYGYTF. CDR3 bases: TGTGCCAGCTCACCAGGACAGGGGAAGAACTATGGCTACACCTTC.